These T cell receptor beta chains were read from a single sample in a study of cytomegalovirus exposure and HLA in healthy donors. The table came from immunoSEQ multiplex PCR; TCRdb's copy has only in-frame clones and leaves some out. The sample includes about 200,000 clones, 82% of them seen just once. The sample comprised PBMCs. Every receptor here comes from a boy between 2 and 10 years old in good health and CMV-seronegative. Both conserved end residues are part of each CDR3. The D gene is left open where the match is weak. Clone sizes are given selectively: once, few, many, or a class where the clone is expanded.

j_call | clone_size | v_call | d_call | cdr3_nt | cdr3_aa
TRBJ1-1 | - | TRBV7-2 | - | TGTGCCAGCAGCTTATTCTTCACTGAAGCTTTCTTT | CASSLFFTEAFF
TRBJ2-3 | - | TRBV9 | TRBD2 | TGTGCCAGCAGCGTCGGTAGCGGGGGGGCCAGTTATACGCAGTATTTT | CASSVGSGGASYTQYF
TRBJ1-1 | - | TRBV19 | - | TGTGCCAGTAGTAATGGGGGGGCTACTGAAGCTTTCTTT | CASSNGGATEAFF
TRBJ1-2 | few | TRBV18 | - | TGTGCCAGCTCACCCCGGGTTGAAGTTGGCTACACCTTC | CASSPRVEVGYTF
TRBJ1-6 | - | TRBV4-3 | - | TGCGCCAGCAGCCAAGATGGGCAAAAGGGGTCACCCCTCCACTTT | CASSQDGQKGSPLHF
TRBJ2-1 | - | TRBV19 | - | TGTGCCAGTAGTATAGATCTCTTTGGCGGGAAGAGGTTCTTC | CASSIDLFGGKRFF
TRBJ1-3 | - | TRBV28 | TRBD1 | TGTGCCAGCAGCCCGGACAGGGGAGTACGTGGAAACACCATATATTTT | CASSPDRGVRGNTIYF
TRBJ2-7 | - | TRBV7-8 | - | TGTGCCAGCAGCTTAGCGCCCCGGGACTTGCAGTACTTC | CASSLAPRDLQYF
TRBJ2-3 | - | TRBV27 | - | TGTGCCAGCAGTACCGGGGACTGGCTCTCGGTTACAGATACGCAGTATTTT | CASSTGDWLSVTDTQYF
TRBJ2-1 | - | TRBV7-2 | TRBD2 | TGTGCCAGCAGCTTAGTCCCCCTCACTAGCGGGATTGGGGATGAGCAGTTCTTC | CASSLVPLTSGIGDEQFF
TRBJ1-2 | once | TRBV6-1 | - | TGTGCCAGCAGCGGGGAAGCTAACTATGGCTACACCTTC | CASSGEANYGYTF
TRBJ1-5 | - | TRBV7-9 | TRBD1 | TGTGCCAGCAGCCCGGGACAGGGAAGATGCCCGGAAGGTCAGCCCCAGCATTTT | CASSPGQGRCPEGQPQHF
TRBJ1-1 | - | TRBV4-3 | - | TGCGCCAGCAGCCAAGGGCGGGGAGGCGCTGAAGCTTTCTTT | CASSQGRGGAEAFF
TRBJ2-5 | - | TRBV5-1 | - | TGCGCCAGCAGCGAGGAGCAACGGGAGACCCAGTACTTC | CASSEEQRETQYF
TRBJ2-3 | - | TRBV5-1 | - | TGCGCCAGCAGCTTGGCAGGCCTCTTCTCTAGCACAGATACGCAGTATTTT | CASSLAGLFSSTDTQYF
TRBJ1-3 | - | TRBV4-1 | - | TGCGCCAGCAGCCAAGATCCTAGGAACTACTTCTCTGGAAACACCATATATTTT | CASSQDPRNYFSGNTIYF
TRBJ1-2 | - | TRBV9 | TRBD1 | TGTGCCAGCAGCCCGGGACAGGATTTTAACTATGGCTACACCTTC | CASSPGQDFNYGYTF
TRBJ1-3 | once | TRBV7-8 | TRBD1 | TGTGCCAGCAGCTGGGGACAGCACTCTGGAAACACCATATATTTT | CASSWGQHSGNTIYF
TRBJ2-3 | - | TRBV4-2 | - | TGTGCCAGCAGCCAAATCGGACAGCGAAGCACAGATACGCAGTATTTT | CASSQIGQRSTDTQYF
TRBJ2-5 | - | TRBV7-2 | TRBD2 | TGTGCCAGCAGCCGTAGCGGGGGGGCGGGAGAGACCCAGTACTTC | CASSRSGGAGETQYF
TRBJ1-1 | - | TRBV6-1 | TRBD1 | TGTGCCAACCGACAGGGGGCCGACACTGAAGCTTTCTTT | CANRQGADTEAFF
TRBJ2-7 | - | TRBV7-7 | - | TGTGCTAGCAGCTTAGAAACCCACAGGCTCCCTCCCTACGAGCAGTACTTC | CASSLETHRLPPYEQYF
TRBJ1-4 | few | TRBV2 | TRBD1 | TGTGCCAGCAGTGTGGAGGGGGCAGGGGAAAAACTGTTTTTT | CASSVEGAGEKLFF
TRBJ2-4 | - | TRBV19 | - | TGTGCCAGTAGGGTCGGGAACATTCAGTACTTC | CASRVGNIQYF
TRBJ1-6 | - | TRBV19 | TRBD1 | TGTGCCAGTAGTATAGGACCGGGACAGTTGAATTCACCCCTCCACTTT | CASSIGPGQLNSPLHF
TRBJ1-4 | - | TRBV5-6 | - | TGTGCCAGCAGCTTGGGCGGATATAATGAAAAACTGTTTTTT | CASSLGGYNEKLFF
TRBJ2-4 | - | TRBV19 | - | TGTGCCAGTAGTATGGGCCCTAGCAAGGCCAAAAACATTCAGTACTTC | CASSMGPSKAKNIQYF
TRBJ2-1 | once | TRBV6-1 | - | TGTGCCAGCAGTGTCCCCAGGACAGTCTACAATGAGCAGTTCTTC | CASSVPRTVYNEQFF